This entry features one T cell receptor (beta chain) sequence. The data stem from a study of monozygotic twins with inflammatory bowel disease. The CDR3 consists of 14 residues. Germline V CDR1 and CDR2: SQVTM, ANQGSEA. TCRdb re-called the 5' RACE reads, yielding one record per CDR3 amino acid sequence without DNA. With some 200,000 distinct CDR3 sequences in the sample, the ten largest clones hold less than 2%. This chain joins TRBV29-1 and TRBJ1-1; TCRdb gives TRBD1 as the D gene, but with no DNA this cannot be confirmed. The sequenced sample consisted of blood. The origin of this receptor is a human donor with ulcerative colitis or Crohn's disease, or a healthy co-twin of an affected twin (not recorded which). CDR3 sequence reads: CSVDALQGATEAFF. Based on the CDR3 plus reference TRBV29-1 and TRBJ1-1, the full variable domain is SAVISQKPSRDICQRGTSLTIQCQVDSQVTMMFWYRQQPGQSLTLIATANQGSEATYESGFVIDKFPISRPNLTFSTLTVSNMSPEDSSIYLCSVDALQGATEAFFGQGTRLTVV.